This T cell receptor beta chain appears in the sequencing data of a study of blood T cell repertoires in COVID-19. Profiled with immunoSEQ multiplex PCR; TCRdb holds only in-frame clones, not every one. The data contain around 150,000 clones, about 80% of them singletons. The germline V gene encodes CDR1 SGHRS and CDR2 YFSETQ. J gave up 1 base and V 8 bases, and 5 bases lay outside the gene matches. CDR3 length: 14 residues. The chain combines TRBV5-1 with TRBJ1-1; 10 bases are a match to TRBD1. The clonotype comes from a man between 60 and 70 years old with acute or convalescent COVID-19. The material sequenced was peripheral blood. The DNA for the CDR3 is TGCGCCAGTTCCCGGACAGGGGGGAACACTGAAGCTTTCTTT. It codes for CASSRTGGNTEAFF. Full variable domain (rest looked up from reference TRBV5-1 and TRBJ1-1): KAGVTQTPRYLIKTRGQQVTLSCSPISGHRSVSWYQQTPGQGLQFLFEYFSETQRNKGNFPGRFSGRQFSNSRSEMNVSTLELGDSALYLCASSRTGGNTEAFFGQGTRLTVV.